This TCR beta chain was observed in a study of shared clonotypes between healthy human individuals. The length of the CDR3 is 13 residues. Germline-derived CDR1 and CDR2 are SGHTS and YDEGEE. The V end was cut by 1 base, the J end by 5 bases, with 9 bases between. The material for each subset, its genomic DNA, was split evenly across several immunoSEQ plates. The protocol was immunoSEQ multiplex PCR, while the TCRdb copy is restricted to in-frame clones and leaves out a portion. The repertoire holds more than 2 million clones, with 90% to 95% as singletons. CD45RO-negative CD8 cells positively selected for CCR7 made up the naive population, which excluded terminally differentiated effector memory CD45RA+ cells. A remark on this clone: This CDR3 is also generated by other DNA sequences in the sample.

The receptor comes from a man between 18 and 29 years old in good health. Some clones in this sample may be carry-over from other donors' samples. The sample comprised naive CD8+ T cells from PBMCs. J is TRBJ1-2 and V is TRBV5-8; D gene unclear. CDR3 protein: CASSLSRDYGYTF. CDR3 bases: TGTGCCAGCAGCTTGTCGCGGGATTATGGCTACACCTTC.